This T cell receptor beta chain came from a study of blood T cell repertoires in COVID-19. In the authors' workflow: Amplification of reference gene primers provided the estimated nucleated cell counts. Here immunoSEQ multiplex PCR was the method, and the copy in TCRdb shows in-frame clones only, minus some. The V and J calls and clone size are taken from that table; D and trimming were inferred from the DNA. Seen here are roughly 300,000 clones, approximately 87% observed once, and the top ten hold roughly 8%. The V gene lost 7 bases and the J gene lost 5 bases, with 9 bases spanning the gap. Germline V gives CDR1 LNHDA, CDR2 SQIVND (reference sequence). This CDR3 contains 12 residues.

The J gene is TRBJ1-5, the V gene TRBV19, with D unresolved. Material: peripheral blood. This sequence originates from a woman aged 50 to 65 who had recovered from COVID-19. CDR3 region: CASNDFDQPQHF. Here the CDR3 DNA reads TGTGCCAGTAATGACTTCGATCAGCCCCAGCATTTT.